The 5 T cell receptor beta chains below come from one sample, sequenced in a study of persistence of HIV-infected CD4 T cells. The immunoSEQ assay was version 4, run in survey mode. The data were produced by immunoSEQ multiplex PCR, yet TCRdb's version contains in-frame clones alone and is incomplete. The sample holds fewer than 20,000 clones, about 84% seen once. Stimulation used 7.5 to 10 ug/mL lysate from CMV-infected fibroblasts. Sorting selected CD4+ T cells upregulating both CD40 ligand and CD69. Antigens of these TCRs are unknown. The sequencing used CD4+ T cells sorted from PBMCs after roughly 18-hour stimulation, collected from a patient who received antiretroviral therapy. The receptors derive from an adult man with HIV who was CMV-seropositive.

V usage is TRBV19 and J usage is TRBJ1-1, with D possibly being TRBD1 (6 bases). V was clipped by 6 bases and J by 7 bases, with 21 bases between them. Germline assignment: CDR1 LNHDA and CDR2 SQIVND (reference sequence). The CDR3 is 15 amino acids. The CDR3 loop reads CASRREGGDWIEAFF. The CDR3, as DNA: TGTGCCAGTAGACGTGAGGGGGGGGATTGGATTGAAGCTTTCTTT. Using reference TRBV19 and TRBJ1-1 for the parts outside the CDR3, the full variable domain is DGGITQSPKYLFRKEGQNVTLSCEQNLNHDAMYWYRQDPGQGLRLIYYSQIVNDFQKGDIAEGYSVSREKKESFPLTVTSAQKNPTAFYLCASRREGGDWIEAFFGQGTRLTVV.

The CDR3 DNA follows: TGTGCCAGCAGTTTTCAAGTCCAGGGGGCAGGCTACGAGCAGTACTTC. Its translation: CASSFQVQGAGYEQYF. The chain combines TRBV6-5 with TRBJ2-7, with TRBD1 matching 8 bases. The CDR3 contains 16 residues. Looked up from germline, CDR1 is MNHEY and CDR2 is SVGAGI. With 4 bases clipped from V and 3 bases from J, the junction kept 11 bases outside the gene matches.

The chain couples TRBV29-1 to TRBJ1-1; D ambiguous. Trimming stripped 4 bases from V and 1 base from J, with 7 bases between. The CDR3 sequence is 12 residues long. CDR1 is SQVTM and CDR2 is ANQGSEA in the germline V gene. The CDR3 reads CSVVMGNTEAFF. The CDR3 DNA reads TGCAGCGTTGTGATGGGGAACACTGAAGCTTTCTTT.

The count of this clone is one. The DNA of the CDR3 is TGTGCCAGCAGCTTGGTTGCCGGGGGATACACTGAAGCTTTCTTT. It is translated as CASSLVAGGYTEAFF. The chain is built from TRBV5-6 and TRBJ1-1, with TRBD1 as a possible D gene (5 bases). This CDR3 contains 15 residues. CDR1 and CDR2 from the germline V gene are SGHDT and YYEEEE. Deletions cut 0 bases from V and 3 bases from J, with 12 bases between.

The chain recombines TRBV7-6 with TRBJ2-2; 9 bases align to TRBD1. CDR3 length: 15 amino acids. V shed 5 bases and J 4 bases; nucleotides not matched to a gene: 5. Germline V gives CDR1 SGHVS, CDR2 FNYEAQ. The CDR3 loop reads CASSRLQGATGELFF. The CDR3 DNA reads TGTGCCAGCAGCCGCCTACAGGGGGCCACCGGGGAGCTGTTTTTT.